Presented here are 17 T cell receptor beta chains from one specimen sequenced in a study of a mutant IDH1 vaccine in newly diagnosed glioma. Their recognized antigens are unknown. Libraries were prepared by immunoSEQ multiplex PCR; TCRdb keeps only in-frame clonotypes and omits some of them. The sample lists about 66,000 clones, about 81% occurring once. The time point here: week 11, during vaccination. A 20-mer mutant IDH1 peptide at 300 ug was injected subcutaneously with topical imiquimod. The specimen comprised PBMCs, sampled from a glioma patient whose treatment included an IDH1 peptide vaccine. Every receptor here comes from a woman between 50 and 59 years old with glioma.

This clone has just one count. The chain uses TRBV6-1 and TRBJ2-7; 9 bases are a match to TRBD1. This CDR3 has 15 residues. CDR1 is MNHNS and CDR2 is SASEGT in the germline V gene. Losses at the gene ends were 0 bases for V and 3 bases for J; bases not matched to a gene: 3. This CDR3 reads CASSEAGTGNYEQYF. The DNA for the CDR3 is TGTGCCAGCAGTGAAGCAGGGACAGGGAACTACGAGCAGTACTTC.

In this sample, this clone turned up a few times. The CDR3 DNA follows: TGTGCCAGCAGTTTCGAGGGGGGTCAGCCCCAGCATTTT. As protein: CASSFEGGQPQHF. The chain joins TRBV6-4 to TRBJ1-5, with D possibly matching TRBD1 (6 bases). This CDR3 is built from 13 residues. Germline V gene data show CDR1 as MRHNA and CDR2 as SNTAGT. The V end was cut by 5 bases, the J end by 6 bases, with 11 bases between.

The chain joins TRBV2 to TRBJ1-1, with a tentative D call TRBD1 (6 bases). The V and J ends lost 6 bases and 8 bases respectively, with 22 bases between them. The CDR3 has 15 residues. The germline V gene encodes CDR1 SNHLY and CDR2 FYNNEI. CDR3 in DNA: TGTGCCAGCAGGAGATTACAGGGTCAAAAGAAGGAAGCTTTCTTT. Protein: CASRRLQGQKKEAFF. The full variable domain, with the rest looked up from reference TRBV2 and TRBJ1-1, is EPEVTQTPSHQVTQMGQEVILRCVPISNHLYFYWYRQILGQKVEFLVSFYNNEISEKSEIFDDQFSVERPDGSNFTLKIRSTKLEDSAMYFCASRRLQGQKKEAFFGQGTRLTVV.

J is TRBJ1-4 and V is TRBV5-4; 7 nucleotides align to TRBD1. The CDR3 is made up of 16 amino acids. V gave up 4 bases and J gave up 1 base; unmatched junction bases: 7. Germline lookup yields CDR1 SGHNT and CDR2 YYREEE (reference sequence). The CDR3 nucleotides are TGTGCCAGCAGCGGCGGGACAGCGGGAACTAATGAAAAACTGTTTTTT. Residues: CASSGGTAGTNEKLFF.

This clone has just one count. This rearrangement joins TRBV7-9 to TRBJ1-1; D is unresolved. Germline V CDR1 and CDR2: SEHNR, FQNEAQ (reference sequence). Between the trimmed V and J ends, which lost 1 base and 1 base, there was a span of 13 bases. CDR3 length: 16 residues. CDR3 loop: CASSLVPTPQNTEAFF. CDR3 DNA: TGTGCCAGCAGCTTAGTTCCAACACCCCAGAACACTGAAGCTTTCTTT.

The genes are TRBV5-1 and TRBJ2-7, with TRBD2 matching 9 bases. The CDR3 totals 13 residues. Trimming at V came to 3 bases and at J to 3 bases, leaving 1 base not matched to a gene. CDR1 is SGHRS and CDR2 is YFSETQ in the germline V gene. The CDR3, as DNA: TGCGCCAGCAGCTCTAGCGGGATCTACGAGCAGTACTTC. It is translated as CASSSSGIYEQYF.

The chain carries TRBV6-5 and TRBJ2-1; TRBD2 aligns across 8 bases. Germline loops: CDR1 MNHEY, CDR2 SVGAGI. This CDR3 comprises 14 residues. Germline trimming cut 2 bases from V and 5 bases from J; bases unmatched to any gene: 2. The CDR3 here is CASSYRGGHNEQFF. CDR3 DNA sequence: TGTGCCAGCAGTTACCGCGGGGGGCACAATGAGCAGTTCTTC.

The chain combines TRBV6-5 with TRBJ1-5; no clear D gene. Germline V gives CDR1 MNHEY, CDR2 SVGAGI. V dropped 4 bases and J dropped 3 bases, with 4 bases sitting between them. The CDR3 sequence is 12 residues long. CDR3 in amino acids: CASSSDNQPQHF. Here the CDR3 DNA reads TGTGCCAGCAGTTCGGACAATCAGCCCCAGCATTTT.

A single count supports this clone. The chain is built from TRBV4-1 and TRBJ2-1; D not certain. The germline V gene encodes CDR1 MGHRA and CDR2 YSYEKL. This CDR3 has 13 residues. V shed 4 bases and J shed 8 bases, with 12 bases lying between them. CDR3 sequence reads: CASSRDALDEQFF. The CDR3 DNA follows: TGCGCCAGCAGCCGAGACGCGTTGGATGAGCAGTTCTTC.

The rearrangement joins TRBV28 to TRBJ1-1; the D is unclear. Germline V gene lookup returns CDR1 MDHEN and CDR2 SYDVKM. Trimming pared 6 bases from V and 0 bases from J, leaving 17 bases between. The CDR3 spans 16 residues. The CDR3 is CASRTGGETMNTEAFF. The CDR3 nucleotides read TGTGCCAGCAGGACGGGTGGAGAGACGATGAACACTGAAGCTTTCTTT.

As DNA, the CDR3 is TGTGCCTGGAGTGGAGGGGGCGAAAAACTGTTTTTT. This sequence encodes CAWSGGGEKLFF. The chain recombines TRBV30 with TRBJ1-4, with 7 nucleotides matching TRBD1. CDR3 length: 12 residues. Germline trimming cut 1 base from V and 8 bases from J; bases unmatched to any gene: 1. Germline CDR1 and CDR2: GTSNPN and SVGIG (reference sequence).

The chain recombines TRBV11-2 with TRBJ2-7, with TRBD1 as a possible D gene (5 bases). V gave up 8 bases and J gave up 4 bases, with 12 bases separating them. Germline V gene lookup returns CDR1 SGHAT and CDR2 FQNNGV. The CDR3 extends over 12 amino acids. CDR3 in DNA: TGTGCCAGCGGGGCCTTCGCTTACGAGCAGTACTTC. Translating gives CASGAFAYEQYF.

This chain joins TRBV19 and TRBJ2-3; either TRBD1 or TRBD2 may supply D (5 bases each). The V gene's germline CDR1 is LNHDA and CDR2 SQIVND (reference sequence). This CDR3 is built from 13 residues. The germline V and J ends were trimmed by 4 bases and 6 bases, with 11 bases remaining between them. The CDR3 sequence: CASSRDLGDTQYF. The DNA for the CDR3 is TGTGCCAGTAGTAGGGACCTCGGGGATACGCAGTATTTT.

The genes are TRBV10-2 and TRBJ1-2; unclear D gene. Trimming took off 10 bases at V and 6 bases at J, with 15 bases between the two ends. Germline-derived CDR1 and CDR2 are WSHSY and SAAADI. The CDR3 length is 12 residues. Here the CDR3 DNA reads TGCGCCATTTCGTCCGCCAACAATGGCTACACCTTC. Amino acid sequence: CAISSANNGYTF.

This rearrangement joins TRBV18 to TRBJ1-6, with TRBD1 as a possible D gene (6 bases). This CDR3 contains 16 residues. V was shortened by 1 base and J by 8 bases, with 15 bases between the two germline ends. Germline V gene lookup returns CDR1 KGHSH and CDR2 LQKENI. The CDR3 spells CASSPLLQGVDSPLHF. In nucleotides, the CDR3 is TGTGCCAGCTCACCACTTTTACAGGGAGTAGATTCACCCCTCCACTTT.

This chain links TRBV10-3 with TRBJ2-5; D gene ambiguous. Trimming left V 0 bases short and J 2 bases short, with 10 bases between. This CDR3 contains 15 residues. Germline V gives CDR1 ENHRY, CDR2 SYGVKD. CDR3 residues: CAISESTPIQETQYF. CDR3 coding DNA: TGTGCCATCAGTGAGTCGACTCCCATACAAGAGACCCAGTACTTC.

This rearrangement joins TRBV9 to TRBJ2-7; possibly TRBD1 or TRBD2 for D (6 bases each). The V end was cut by 2 bases, the J end by 6 bases, with 24 bases between. In germline, CDR1 is SGDLS, CDR2 YYNGEE. This CDR3 comprises 17 residues. As DNA, the CDR3 is TGTGCCAGCAGCGTGCACTGGAGGGCAGGGGTGGATGGCGAGCAGTACTTC. This translates into CASSVHWRAGVDGEQYF.